The 14 T cell receptor beta chains reported below all come from one sample, sequenced in a study of immune evolution from preneoplasia to lung adenocarcinoma. Clones were read by immunoSEQ multiplex PCR, and TCRdb kept only the in-frame ones, dropping some. Of 10,000 or so clones in the sample, 60% to 85% were seen once. Specimen: FFPE minimally invasive lung adenocarcinoma tissue. The receptors were gathered from a person aged 65 to 79 with lung adenocarcinoma. Some clones in this sample may be carry-over from other donors' samples.

V usage is TRBV30 and J usage is TRBJ1-1; 9 bases align to TRBD1. The CDR3 spans 14 residues. CDR1 and CDR2 from the germline V gene are GTSNPN and SVGIG (reference sequence). Germline trimming cut 3 bases from V and 2 bases from J; bases unmatched to any gene: 4. This CDR3 reads CAWRGQGCNTEAFF. DNA for the CDR3: TGTGCCTGGAGGGGACAGGGCTGTAACACTGAAGCTTTCTTT.

This sequence joins TRBV6-5 and TRBJ1-5; maybe TRBD1 (6 bases). The CDR3 is 13 amino acids. The V gene lost 0 bases and the J gene lost 6 bases, with 6 bases spanning the gap. Germline CDR1 MNHEY, CDR2 SVGAGI. The CDR3: CASSYSTGQPQHF. In nucleotides, the CDR3 is TGTGCCAGCAGTTACTCGACAGGTCAGCCCCAGCATTTT.

CDR3 sequence: CASEQGRAFF. In nucleotides, the CDR3 is TGTGCCAGCGAACAGGGAAGAGCTTTCTTT. This chain uses TRBV25-1 with TRBJ1-1; tentatively, D is TRBD1 (6 bases). Germline CDR1 and CDR2: MGHDK and SYGVNS. Trimming took off 8 bases at V and 10 bases at J, with 11 bases between the two ends. This CDR3 has 10 residues.

The J gene is TRBJ2-7, the V gene TRBV2, with D unresolved. This CDR3 is 12 amino acids long. Trimming took off 6 bases at V and 2 bases at J, with 8 bases between the two ends. Germline assignment: CDR1 SNHLY and CDR2 FYNNEI. The CDR3 coding sequence is TGTGCCAGCAGCGTCAACCCCTACGAGCAGTACTTC. It is translated as CASSVNPYEQYF.

This chain joins TRBV7-8 and TRBJ2-3, with 7 bases fitting TRBD2. Germline V lookup: CDR1 SGHVS, CDR2 FQNEAQ. V trimming: 5 bases; J trimming: 0 bases; junction bases outside the gene matches: 11. The CDR3 length is 17 residues. The DNA of the CDR3 is TGTGCCAGCAGCCCCGAAGCAACTAGCGTTAGCACAGATACGCAGTATTTT. It yields the protein CASSPEATSVSTDTQYF.

J is TRBJ1-2 and V is TRBV15; D is ambiguous. CDR3 size: 13 residues. Trimming took off 0 bases at V and 4 bases at J, with 6 bases between the two ends. Looked up from germline, CDR1 is LNHNV and CDR2 is YYDKDF (reference sequence). The chain's CDR3 is CATSRDSSYGYTF. The CDR3 DNA reads as TGTGCCACCAGCAGAGACAGTTCCTATGGCTACACCTTC.

The chain recombines TRBV28 with TRBJ1-5; D is unclear. CDR1 and CDR2 from the germline V gene are MDHEN and SYDVKM. This CDR3 contains 11 residues. V dropped 3 bases and J dropped 9 bases, with 6 bases sitting between them. The CDR3 DNA reads as TGTGCCAGCAGTTTGGGTGGGCCCCAGCATTTT. Translation gives CASSLGGPQHF. Full variable domain (rest looked up from reference TRBV28 and TRBJ1-5): DVKVTQSSRYLVKRTGEKVFLECVQDMDHENMFWYRQDPGLGLRLIYFSYDVKMKEKGDIPEGYSVSREKKERFSLILESASTNQTSMYLCASSLGGPQHFGDGTRLSIL.

The V gene is TRBV5-1, the J gene TRBJ2-7; D might be TRBD1 or TRBD2, each matching 5 bases. Germline V lookup: CDR1 SGHRS, CDR2 YFSETQ. This CDR3 has 13 residues. Trimming took off 7 bases at V and 7 bases at J, with 18 bases between the two ends. Here the CDR3 reads CASRDGAGLEQYF. The CDR3 nucleotides read TGCGCCAGCCGGGACGGCGCTGGTTTAGAGCAGTACTTC.

The chain links TRBV2 to TRBJ2-7; D unresolved. The V end lost 5 bases, the J end lost 2 bases, and 10 bases lay between the germline ends. Germline lookup yields CDR1 SNHLY and CDR2 FYNNEI. The length of the CDR3 is 13 residues. CDR3 amino acids: CASSQGPPYEQYF. The CDR3 DNA sequence: TGTGCCAGCAGTCAAGGGCCCCCCTACGAGCAGTACTTC.

The rearrangement joins TRBV7-2 to TRBJ2-7; 9 bases align to TRBD1. The CDR3 spans 13 residues. V was clipped by 3 bases and J by 7 bases; unmatched bases: 4. Germline V lookup: CDR1 SGHTA, CDR2 FQGNSA. CDR3 loop: CASSFYRGPEQYF. The CDR3, as DNA: TGTGCCAGCAGCTTCTACAGGGGGCCGGAGCAGTACTTC. Full variable domain (remainder filled in from reference TRBV7-2 and TRBJ2-7): GAGVSQSPSNKVTEKGKDVELRCDPISGHTALYWYRQSLGQGLEFLIYFQGNSAPDKSGLPSDRFSAERTGGSVSTLTIQRTQQEDSAVYLCASSFYRGPEQYFGPGTRLTVT.

This clone showed up just once. The CDR3 spells CASSPTGANTEAFF. In DNA, the CDR3 is TGCGCCAGCAGCCCTACGGGGGCGAACACTGAAGCTTTCTTT. The rearrangement links TRBV4-1 to TRBJ1-1; tentative D call: TRBD1 (6 bases). V lost 4 bases to trimming and J lost 1 base, with 10 bases between them. The length of the CDR3 is 14 residues. Germline V CDR1 and CDR2: MGHRA, YSYEKL.

In its sample, this clone was seen a few times. Other DNA sequences within the sample encode an identical CDR3. The chain joins TRBV11-2 to TRBJ2-1, with D perhaps matching TRBD1 (5 bases). Germline-derived CDR1 and CDR2 are SGHAT and FQNNGV. Trimming cost V 2 bases and J 9 bases, with 11 bases left between them. The CDR3 contains 13 residues. The CDR3 nucleotides read TGTGCCAGCAGCTTACCGACAAGGGGTGAGCAGTTCTTC. Its protein is CASSLPTRGEQFF.

This rearrangement joins TRBV4-1 to TRBJ1-2; the D gene is possibly TRBD1 (5 bases). CDR1 is MGHRA and CDR2 is YSYEKL in the germline V gene. The V end lost 0 bases, the J end lost 8 bases, and 13 bases lay between the germline ends. The length of the CDR3 is 14 residues. The CDR3 DNA reads as TGCGCCAGCAGCCAAGACTGGGGGACCGGAGGCTACACCTTC. Amino acids: CASSQDWGTGGYTF.

This clone counts as large. The chain is built from TRBV19 and TRBJ2-3; 10 nucleotides line up with TRBD2. V lost 7 bases, J lost 5 bases, and 6 bases stayed unmatched. Looked up from germline, CDR1 is LNHDA and CDR2 is SQIVND (reference sequence). The CDR3 length is 14 residues. DNA of the CDR3: TGTGCCAGTAAAGCGGGAGGGCCAAAAGATACGCAGTATTTT. Amino acid sequence: CASKAGGPKDTQYF.